This TCR beta chain was recorded in a study of blood T cell repertoires in COVID-19 (dated by TCRdb to 2018 to 2020). About the full investigation: Samples from collaborators originated in the United States, Italy and Spain and spanned both the acute and convalescent phases of COVID-19. The material from the prospective study consisted of cDNA or gDNA derived from T cells, B-cell-depleted T cells, or PBMCs. Deeply sampled blood TCRbeta repertoires from subjects exposed to, actively infected with, or recovered from COVID-19 were included in the dataset. The repertoires were made available in a free public database intended to serve as a resource for research on the immune response to SARS-CoV-2. Samples came from the ongoing ImmuneRACE study (first 160 participants) plus 1,254 subjects from 6 global collaborators. The sample metadata nearly always contained a de-identified subject ID, COVID-19 status, age in years and sex. Where available, HLA class I and class II types were obtained from metadata supplied by the sample provider rather than from assay-based typing. Here is what the overall study found, with its caveats: How much clinical and demographic metadata was included differed by source and by participant, and the metadata was provided uncurated.

Concerning this clone itself: Which antigen it targets is not known. It has no much larger one-base neighbor in the sample; base qualities were not kept.

Enrolling through a virtual design, the prospective study's participants ranged in age from roughly 18 to 95 years and lived across 24 United States geographic areas. To assign participants to cohorts, the prospective study relied on clinical history that participants themselves reported in a screening survey and a study questionnaire. Recovered participants in ImmuneRACE Cohort 3 were defined as having two consecutive negative NP/OP PCR tests, clearance from a healthcare professional, or resolution of symptoms. In the prospective study, mobile phlebotomists collected whole blood, serum and a nasopharyngeal or oropharyngeal swab from each participant. Over an approximately two-month period, participants in the prospective study had the option of providing additional blood draws and questionnaires. Blood samples from the prospective study were shipped frozen or at room temperature prior to DNA extraction.

TCRbeta CDR3 regions were amplified from genomic DNA using the immunoSEQ Assay, a bias-controlled multiplex PCR. In the authors' own workflow: Within the assay, amplification of reference gene primers was used to estimate how many nucleated cells each sample contained. To quantify the absolute abundance of each unique TCRbeta CDR3 rearrangement, sequence reads were collapsed and filtered. Productive Simpson clonality was computed per sample as the square root of Simpson's diversity index over productive rearrangements. TCRdb limited this immuneACCESS table to in-frame rearrangements with V and J called. A share of clones is missing; checked studies link under half to unresolved V genes, and the rest is unexplained. That table gives V, J and clone size, and the DNA gave D and trimming. For this sample the table gives 200,000 to 250,000 clones, of which 75% to 90% were detected only once. 3.5% to 5% of the sample belongs to the ten largest clones.

From the germline V gene, CDR1 is SGHRS and CDR2 is YFSETQ. Trimming at the junction amounts to 0 bases on V and 2 bases on J, and the germline ends lie 14 bases apart. Including the terminal cysteine and phenylalanine, the CDR3 comprises 16 residues. Only the CDR3 DNA stays, 48 bases, in frame from base 1. Recombination joined TRBV5-1 with TRBJ1-2; the D gene is not confidently resolved. The sample taken for sequencing was PBMCs or T cells enriched from blood (not recorded which). The sequence was obtained from a woman in her 30s who had recovered from COVID-19. The DNA is TGCGCCAGCAGCTTGGAACTTGTGACGGGAAACTATGGCTACACCTTC. It specifies CASSLELVTGNYGYTF.